This T cell receptor beta chain was sequenced during a study of HIV-infected children after antiretroviral therapy interruption. The TCR library was built from RNA with a 3' RACE protocol and unique molecular identifiers. TCRdb recomputed calls from the 3' RACE reads with MiXCR, one row per CDR3 protein. The table records 40,000 to 50,000 distinct CDR3 sequences, approximately 4% of them present only once. This clonotype has a count of ten or more. Its antigen is not identified. General observations from the study: Naive CD4+ sequences overlapped less between time points once interruption began.

Treatment in this sample: PENTA 11 planned treatment interruption arm or continuous ART arm. Material: CD45RA+ CD4+ T cells from PBMCs, pooled from several time points, obtained from a donor given antiretroviral therapy, either interrupted or continuous. Subset specified: naive CD4+ CD45RA+ CD45RO- T cells. This TCR derives from a pool of human donors with HIV.

CDR3 protein: CASSPPGWANEAFF. CDR3 in DNA: TGCGCCAGCAGCCCGCCGGGTTGGGCCAACGAAGCTTTCTTT. The gene calls are TRBV5-1 and TRBJ1-1; no firm D call. The V gene lost 4 bases and the J gene lost 8 bases, with 18 bases spanning the gap. The CDR3 covers 14 residues. CDR1 is SGHRS, CDR2 YFSETQ, per germline.